One sample yielded the 18 T cell receptor beta chains listed below, sequenced in a study of graft-versus-host responses after intestinal transplantation. Sequencing was performed with immunoSEQ multiplex PCR; in TCRdb, only in-frame clones are kept and a portion is missing. The sample includes some 110,000 clones, 90% to 95% of them seen just once. Their recognized antigens are unknown. The starting material was unstimulated CD8+ T cells sorted from spleen or lymph node cells, obtained before transplant. The origin of the receptors is a human donor who was the organ donor for an intestinal transplant.

The chain recombines TRBV28 with TRBJ2-7; a possible D gene is TRBD1 (5 bases). The CDR3 contains 15 residues. Trimming removed 7 bases from V and 1 base from J, with 17 bases in between. Germline CDR1 reads MDHEN; CDR2 reads SYDVKM. The CDR3 here is CASTSPREGSYEQYF. The CDR3 coding sequence is TGTGCCAGCACCTCTCCCAGGGAAGGGTCCTACGAGCAGTACTTC.

This chain uses TRBV29-1 with TRBJ2-7, with 7 bases identical to TRBD1. CDR1 SQVTM and CDR2 ANQGSEA come from the germline V gene. This CDR3 comprises 13 residues. V shed 4 bases, J shed 0 bases, and the junction held 3 bases outside the gene matches. DNA of the CDR3: TGCAGCGTTGTAGGGGGCAGCTCCTACGAGCAGTACTTC. Its protein product is CSVVGGSSYEQYF.

For the CDR3, the DNA is TGTGCCAGCAGCTTAGAATCATGGACCCCCTACGAGCAGTACTTC. Translation gives CASSLESWTPYEQYF. This sequence joins TRBV11-2 and TRBJ2-7, with D unresolved. V gave up 0 bases and J gave up 2 bases, with 11 bases separating them. The CDR3 runs 15 residues. Looked up from germline, CDR1 is SGHAT and CDR2 is FQNNGV.

The sample holds a few counts of this clone. The gene calls are TRBV7-6 and TRBJ2-7; the match to TRBD1 covers 7 bases. Per the germline V gene, CDR1 is SGHVS and CDR2 is FNYEAQ. The CDR3 length is 14 residues. With 5 bases clipped from V and 2 bases from J, the junction kept 6 bases outside the gene matches. The CDR3 bases are TGTGCCAGCAGCCATGGACAGGCGACCTACGAGCAGTACTTC. It codes for CASSHGQATYEQYF.

The genes are TRBV19 and TRBJ2-7; D may be TRBD2 (6 bases). The CDR3 runs to 16 residues. Per the germline V gene, CDR1 is LNHDA and CDR2 is SQIVND (reference sequence). Trimming removed 2 bases at V and 4 bases at J, with 18 bases between. CDR3 in DNA: TGTGCCAGTAGTATAACTGGGTCCGGGACTTCTTACGAGCAGTACTTC. Translation: CASSITGSGTSYEQYF.

The chain has TRBV4-1 and TRBJ2-7, with D maybe TRBD1 (6 bases). Germline CDR1 MGHRA, CDR2 YSYEKL. V lost 0 bases and J 5 bases, leaving 23 bases between the germline ends. This CDR3 has 18 residues. The CDR3 sequence is CASSQEQPQGSFYDEQYF. CDR3 bases: TGCGCCAGCAGCCAAGAACAACCTCAGGGGAGTTTCTATGACGAGCAGTACTTC.

The gene calls are TRBV4-1 and TRBJ2-5; no definite D call. The CDR3 has 14 amino acids. The germline V gene encodes CDR1 MGHRA and CDR2 YSYEKL. The germline V and J ends were trimmed by 3 bases and 2 bases, with 10 bases remaining between them. CDR3 in amino acids: CASSQDPAQETQYF. CDR3 coding DNA: TGCGCCAGCAGCCAGGACCCAGCTCAAGAGACCCAGTACTTC.

The CDR3: CASSTRADYHQYEQFF. Here the CDR3 DNA reads TGTGCCAGCAGCACTCGGGCGGACTACCACCAGTATGAGCAGTTCTTC. The gene calls are TRBV9 and TRBJ2-1; D possibly corresponds to TRBD2 (6 bases). The V end lost 4 bases, the J end lost 8 bases, and 22 bases lay between the germline ends. There are 16 residues in the CDR3. Germline assignment: CDR1 SGDLS and CDR2 YYNGEE.

This chain connects TRBV4-2 to TRBJ2-5; the D is unclear. The last part of the DNA fits TRBJ2-7 better; the J call may be wrong. Germline V lookup: CDR1 LGHNA, CDR2 YNFKEQ. This CDR3 region has 13 residues. CDR3 sequence reads: CASSQERLYEQYF. The CDR3 coding sequence is TGTGCCAGCAGCCAAGAGCGCCTTTACGAGCAGTACTTC.

This chain uses TRBV30 with TRBJ2-3; 7 bases align to TRBD1. From germline, CDR1 is GTSNPN and CDR2 SVGIG (reference sequence). J gave up 2 bases and V 0 bases, and 5 bases lay outside the gene matches. This CDR3 spans 15 amino acids. CDR3 protein: CAWSVLGQFTDTQYF. The DNA of the CDR3 is TGTGCCTGGAGTGTACTGGGACAGTTCACAGATACGCAGTATTTT.

The CDR3 reads CASSQDLAGSYEQYF. As DNA, the CDR3 is TGCGCCAGCAGCCAAGATCTAGCGGGCTCCTACGAGCAGTACTTC. J is TRBJ2-5 and V is TRBV4-1; TRBD2 agrees at 8 bases. The DNA end favors TRBJ2-7, so the J call may be wrong. This CDR3 region has 15 residues. Germline V gene data show CDR1 as MGHRA and CDR2 as YSYEKL.

This sequence joins TRBV28 and TRBJ1-5; D is undetermined. Trimming left V 1 base short and J 4 bases short, with 5 bases between. The CDR3 is 13 amino acids. The germline gives CDR1 MDHEN, CDR2 SYDVKM. The CDR3 DNA reads as TGTGCCAGCAGTTTATACCGGAATCAGCCCCAGCATTTT. This codes for CASSLYRNQPQHF.

The chain has TRBV6-5 and TRBJ1-2, with 9 bases lining up with TRBD1. V shed 3 bases and J 8 bases; nucleotides not matched to a gene: 4. The CDR3 sequence is 13 residues long. CDR1 is MNHEY and CDR2 is SVGAGI in the germline V gene. CDR3 amino acids: CASSYRTGGGYTF. The DNA for the CDR3 is TGTGCCAGCAGTTATCGAACAGGGGGCGGCTACACCTTC.

The J gene is TRBJ2-5, the V gene TRBV2, with unresolved D. In germline, CDR1 is SNHLY, CDR2 FYNNEI. V was trimmed by 2 bases and J by 4 bases, leaving 14 bases between them. The CDR3 has 15 residues. CDR3 loop: CASSEWVSSSETQYF. CDR3 sequence (DNA): TGTGCCAGCAGTGAATGGGTATCTAGTTCAGAGACCCAGTACTTC.

This chain connects TRBV5-6 to TRBJ1-2; no reliable D call. V lost 2 bases, J lost 1 base, and 24 bases lay in between. CDR1 is SGHDT and CDR2 is YYEEEE in the germline V gene. The CDR3 sequence is 19 residues long. The CDR3 region is CASSFVKENSLKINYGYTF. The CDR3 DNA is TGTGCCAGCAGCTTCGTTAAAGAGAACAGTCTCAAAATTAACTATGGCTACACCTTC.

With regard to this clone: The same CDR3 can be traced to other DNA sequences in this sample. This chain links TRBV27 with TRBJ2-1; possibly TRBD2 for D (5 bases). Deletions cut 2 bases from V and 4 bases from J, with 9 bases between. Germline V gives CDR1 MNHEY, CDR2 SMNVEV (reference sequence). The CDR3 runs to 14 residues. The CDR3 here is CASSLGGPYNEQFF. As DNA, the CDR3 is TGTGCCAGCAGTTTAGGAGGTCCTTACAATGAGCAGTTCTTC.

This clone was detected only once. The V gene is TRBV6-5, the J gene TRBJ2-5; 7 nucleotides align to TRBD2. After removal of 6 bases from V and 3 bases from J, the junction contained 4 bases not matched to a gene. Germline V gene sequence: CDR1 MNHEY, CDR2 SVGAGI. CDR3 length: 13 amino acids. The CDR3 sequence is CASRQLAKETQYF. CDR3 in DNA: TGTGCCAGCAGACAACTAGCGAAAGAGACCCAGTACTTC.

This clone was observed a single time. The sample holds other DNA sequences that translate to the same CDR3. The CDR3 reads CASSDRGVGADTQYF. The CDR3 nucleotides read TGTGCCAGCAGCGATCGTGGGGTAGGGGCAGATACGCAGTATTTT. The gene calls are TRBV9 and TRBJ2-3; TRBD1 might be the D (5 bases). Germline lookup yields CDR1 SGDLS and CDR2 YYNGEE. The CDR3 spans 15 residues. The V end lost 3 bases, the J end lost 4 bases, and 15 bases lay between the germline ends.